A selection of T cell receptor beta chains follows, all from one sample in a study of blood T cell repertoires in COVID-19. The repertoire was sequenced with immunoSEQ multiplex PCR; TCRdb's copy has only in-frame clones and lacks some. The sample yields approximately 140,000 clones, around 81% seen once. The sequencing input was peripheral blood. These receptors all come from a man aged 35 to 55 with active or convalescent COVID-19. The CDR3 runs from the conserved cysteine through the conserved F or W. D genes are given only for firm matches. Clone size is given for some rows only: seen once, a few or many times, or a class if the clone is expanded.

CDR3aa: CASRDSYYEQYF
CDR3nt: TGTGCCAGCAGGGACAGTTACTACGAGCAGTACTTC
v_gene: TRBV6-5
abundance: once
j_gene: TRBJ2-7
d_gene: .

CDR3aa: CASSLTGAGSYNEQFF
CDR3nt: TGCGCCAGCAGCTTGACAGGGGCTGGCTCCTACAATGAGCAGTTCTTC
v_gene: TRBV5-1
abundance: .
j_gene: TRBJ2-1
d_gene: TRBD1

CDR3aa: CASSPNTDLTGELFF
CDR3nt: TGTGCCAGCTCACCCAACACAGACCTCACCGGGGAGCTGTTTTTT
v_gene: TRBV18
abundance: .
j_gene: TRBJ2-2
d_gene: .

CDR3aa: CASSPPGSLKETQYF
CDR3nt: TGTGCCAGCTCACCACCCGGGAGCTTAAAAGAGACCCAGTACTTC
v_gene: TRBV18
abundance: .
j_gene: TRBJ2-5
d_gene: .

CDR3aa: CASSLTPGGGPDTQYF
CDR3nt: TGTGCCAGCAGCTTAACCCCTGGCGGGGGGCCAGATACGCAGTATTTT
v_gene: TRBV13
abundance: .
j_gene: TRBJ2-3
d_gene: TRBD2

CDR3aa: CASSVGGSGEQYF
CDR3nt: TGTGCCAGCAGCGTGGGGGGGTCGGGCGAGCAGTACTTC
v_gene: TRBV12-3/TRBV12-4
abundance: .
j_gene: TRBJ2-7
d_gene: TRBD2

CDR3aa: CASSPTGGGYTF
CDR3nt: TGTGCCAGCAGTCCGACAGGGGGTGGCTACACCTTC
v_gene: TRBV6-5
abundance: .
j_gene: TRBJ1-2
d_gene: TRBD1

CDR3aa: CASSQDNRVSNQPQHF
CDR3nt: TGTGCCAGCAGCCAAGATAACAGGGTGAGCAATCAGCCCCAGCATTTT
v_gene: TRBV4-2
abundance: .
j_gene: TRBJ1-5
d_gene: .

CDR3aa: CASSLGSRDPYEQYF
CDR3nt: TGCGCCAGCAGCTTGGGTAGCAGGGATCCCTACGAGCAGTACTTC
v_gene: TRBV5-1
abundance: .
j_gene: TRBJ2-7
d_gene: .

CDR3aa: CATGTGLYNEQFF
CDR3nt: TGTGCCACCGGGACAGGGCTCTACAATGAGCAGTTCTTC
v_gene: TRBV19
abundance: .
j_gene: TRBJ2-1
d_gene: TRBD1

CDR3aa: CASSLAGVGTQYF
CDR3nt: TGCGCCAGCAGCTTGGCCGGGGTAGGTACGCAGTATTTT
v_gene: TRBV5-1
abundance: once
j_gene: TRBJ2-3
d_gene: .

CDR3aa: CASRDRDNSPLHF
CDR3nt: TGTGCCAGCAGAGACAGAGATAATTCACCCCTCCACTTT
v_gene: TRBV6-5
abundance: .
j_gene: TRBJ1-6
d_gene: .

CDR3aa: CASSSGTANIFSYEQYF
CDR3nt: TGTGCCAGCAGCTCGGGGACAGCTAATATTTTCTCCTACGAGCAGTACTTC
v_gene: TRBV11-2
abundance: .
j_gene: TRBJ2-7
d_gene: TRBD1

CDR3aa: CASSLGRTGVHQPQHF
CDR3nt: TGTGCCAGCAGCTTAGGTAGGACAGGGGTTCATCAGCCCCAGCATTTT
v_gene: TRBV7-9
abundance: .
j_gene: TRBJ1-5
d_gene: TRBD1

CDR3aa: CASSLQGAKGYTF
CDR3nt: TGTGCCAGCAGCCTACAGGGGGCGAAGGGCTACACCTTC
v_gene: TRBV27
abundance: .
j_gene: TRBJ1-2
d_gene: TRBD1

CDR3aa: CASSSSGLLGYTF
CDR3nt: TGTGCCAGCAGCTCCTCGGGTCTCTTAGGCTACACCTTC
v_gene: TRBV7-2
abundance: few
j_gene: TRBJ1-2
d_gene: .

CDR3aa: CASSWASGRKGETQYF
CDR3nt: TGTGCCAGCAGTTGGGCTAGCGGGAGGAAAGGAGAGACCCAGTACTTC
v_gene: TRBV6-2/TRBV6-3
abundance: once
j_gene: TRBJ2-5
d_gene: TRBD2

CDR3aa: CASTPGTGDQPQHF
CDR3nt: TGTGCCAGCACCCCCGGGACAGGGGATCAGCCCCAGCATTTT
v_gene: TRBV9
abundance: once
j_gene: TRBJ1-5
d_gene: TRBD1

CDR3aa: CASSLRETQYF
CDR3nt: TGTGCCAGCAGTTTACGAGAGACCCAGTACTTC
v_gene: TRBV12-3/TRBV12-4
abundance: .
j_gene: TRBJ2-5
d_gene: .

CDR3aa: CASSERLGDTQYF
CDR3nt: TGCGCCAGCAGTGAAAGACTAGGGGATACGCAGTATTTT
v_gene: TRBV10-1
abundance: many
j_gene: TRBJ2-3
d_gene: .

CDR3aa: CASSQEERTGTHGYTF
CDR3nt: TGTGCCAGCAGCCAAGAGGAACGAACAGGGACGCATGGCTACACCTTC
v_gene: TRBV3-1/TRBV3-2
abundance: .
j_gene: TRBJ1-2
d_gene: .

CDR3aa: CASSPRGLNSPLHF
CDR3nt: TGTGCCAGCAGCCCCAGGGGCCTAAATTCACCCCTCCACTTT
v_gene: TRBV7-9
abundance: .
j_gene: TRBJ1-6
d_gene: .

CDR3aa: CASSFGTSSGNTIYF
CDR3nt: TGTGCCAGCAGCTTCGGGACATCCTCTGGAAACACCATATATTTT
v_gene: TRBV11-1
abundance: .
j_gene: TRBJ1-3
d_gene: .

CDR3aa: CASNTRTGGRGKLFF
CDR3nt: TGTGCCAGTAACACGCGGACAGGGGGCAGGGGAAAACTGTTTTTT
v_gene: TRBV19
abundance: .
j_gene: TRBJ1-4
d_gene: TRBD1

CDR3aa: CASSLGMNTEAFF
CDR3nt: TGTGCCAGCAGTTTGGGCATGAACACTGAAGCTTTCTTT
v_gene: TRBV12-3/TRBV12-4
abundance: .
j_gene: TRBJ1-1
d_gene: .

CDR3aa: CASSESGTPLETQYF
CDR3nt: TGTGCCAGCAGCGAGAGCGGGACCCCCTTGGAGACCCAGTACTTC
v_gene: TRBV5-4
abundance: few
j_gene: TRBJ2-5
d_gene: TRBD2

CDR3aa: CASSGRESNQPQHF
CDR3nt: TGTGCCAGCAGCGGGAGGGAGAGCAATCAGCCCCAGCATTTT
v_gene: TRBV6-1
abundance: .
j_gene: TRBJ1-5
d_gene: .

CDR3aa: CASSSGQDNEQFF
CDR3nt: TGTGCCAGCAGCTCAGGACAGGACAATGAGCAGTTCTTC
v_gene: TRBV13
abundance: .
j_gene: TRBJ2-1
d_gene: TRBD1

CDR3aa: CASLREGRTEAFF
CDR3nt: TGTGCCAGCTTAAGGGAGGGCCGAACTGAAGCTTTCTTT
v_gene: TRBV7-9
abundance: .
j_gene: TRBJ1-1
d_gene: .

CDR3aa: CASSLKVSGNTEAFF
CDR3nt: TGTGCCAGCAGCTTAAAAGTTAGTGGGAACACTGAAGCTTTCTTT
v_gene: TRBV7-2
abundance: few
j_gene: TRBJ1-1
d_gene: .

CDR3aa: CASSQGDTRTSTEAFF
CDR3nt: TGCGCCAGCAGCCAAGGGGACACGAGGACCTCCACTGAAGCTTTCTTT
v_gene: TRBV4-1
abundance: .
j_gene: TRBJ1-1
d_gene: .

CDR3aa: CASSSEPNQPQHF
CDR3nt: TGTGCCAGCAGTTCTGAGCCCAATCAGCCCCAGCATTTT
v_gene: TRBV6-4
abundance: few
j_gene: TRBJ1-5
d_gene: .

CDR3aa: CASSQVGGGAHEQFF
CDR3nt: TGCGCCAGCAGCCAAGTCGGCGGGGGGGCACATGAGCAGTTCTTC
v_gene: TRBV4-3
abundance: .
j_gene: TRBJ2-1
d_gene: TRBD2

CDR3aa: CASSQGPSDTGELFF
CDR3nt: TGTGCCAGCAGCCAAGGCCCTTCGGACACCGGGGAGCTGTTTTTT
v_gene: TRBV3-1/TRBV3-2
abundance: .
j_gene: TRBJ2-2
d_gene: .

CDR3aa: CASRGQGNTEAFF
CDR3nt: TGTGCCAGCAGGGGACAGGGGAACACTGAAGCTTTCTTT
v_gene: TRBV12-3/TRBV12-4
abundance: .
j_gene: TRBJ1-1
d_gene: TRBD1

CDR3aa: CASSRGFGGSYTF
CDR3nt: TGTGCCAGCAGCCGAGGGTTTGGAGGTAGCTACACCTTC
v_gene: TRBV3-1/TRBV3-2
abundance: .
j_gene: TRBJ1-2
d_gene: .

CDR3aa: CASSFTGEQETQYF
CDR3nt: TGCGCCAGCAGCTTTACAGGGGAACAAGAGACCCAGTACTTC
v_gene: TRBV5-1
abundance: few
j_gene: TRBJ2-5
d_gene: TRBD1

CDR3aa: CRPRGLQPQHF
CDR3nt: TGCAGGCCCAGGGGGCTGCAGCCCCAGCATTTT
v_gene: TRBV20-1
abundance: .
j_gene: TRBJ1-5
d_gene: TRBD1

CDR3aa: CASSEPGTGVNEQYF
CDR3nt: TGCGCCAGCAGTGAGCCCGGGACAGGGGTAAACGAGCAGTACTTC
v_gene: TRBV10-1
abundance: .
j_gene: TRBJ2-7
d_gene: TRBD1

CDR3aa: CASSLGGPYEQYF
CDR3nt: TGTGCCAGCAGCTTAGGGGGGCCCTACGAGCAGTACTTC
v_gene: TRBV7-2
abundance: .
j_gene: TRBJ2-7
d_gene: .

CDR3aa: CASSQLGGANEKLFF
CDR3nt: TGTGCCAGCAGCCAGCTGGGGGGGGCTAATGAAAAACTGTTTTTT
v_gene: TRBV7-9
abundance: once
j_gene: TRBJ1-4
d_gene: .

CDR3aa: CASSLGGPYGYTF
CDR3nt: TGTGCCAGCAGCTTGGGGGGGCCCTATGGCTACACCTTC
v_gene: TRBV5-4
abundance: once
j_gene: TRBJ1-2
d_gene: .

CDR3aa: CASSLGLAGGRNIQYF
CDR3nt: TGTGCCAGCTCACTAGGACTAGCGGGGGGACGGAACATTCAGTACTTC
v_gene: TRBV18
abundance: .
j_gene: TRBJ2-4
d_gene: TRBD2

CDR3aa: CASSRGQDTGELFF
CDR3nt: TGTGCCAGTAGTAGAGGGCAAGACACCGGGGAGCTGTTTTTT
v_gene: TRBV19
abundance: .
j_gene: TRBJ2-2
d_gene: .

CDR3aa: CASTPGSQARAEAFF
CDR3nt: TGCGCCAGCACCCCAGGGTCCCAGGCCCGGGCTGAAGCTTTCTTT
v_gene: TRBV4-1
abundance: .
j_gene: TRBJ1-1
d_gene: .